This TCR beta chain is from a study of HIV-infected patients and healthy controls. There are a few counts of this clonotype. TCRdb re-analysed the 5' RACE reads in MiXCR, keeping a single row per CDR3 protein. The sample yields 70,000 or so distinct CDR3 sequences, around 16% seen once. The CDR3 contains 14 residues. Germline V gives CDR1 DFQATT, CDR2 SNEGSKA (reference sequence). V lost 6 bases and J lost 3, with 14 bases in between. The chain recombines TRBV20-1 with TRBJ1-4; no reliable D call. Sequencing was carried out using CD4+ T cells from blood. This receptor was identified in a human donor in good health. CDR3 bases: TGCAGTGCCGAGGAAGGGAAAGCTAATGAAAAACTGTTTTTT. This codes for CSAEEGKANEKLFF.